This note documents a single TCR beta chain sequence. Which antigen it targets is not known. Nothing much larger sits one base from this clone, and base qualities are not available. TCRbeta CDR3 regions were amplified from genomic DNA using the immunoSEQ Assay, a bias-controlled multiplex PCR. In the original analysis: The number of nucleated cells in each sample was estimated from the amplification of reference gene primers within the assay. To quantify the absolute abundance of each unique TCRbeta CDR3 rearrangement, sequence reads were collapsed and filtered. For each sample, productive Simpson clonality was calculated as the square root of Simpson's diversity index across productive rearrangements. TCRdb took over this immuneACCESS table, retaining in-frame rearrangements with V and J assigned. Such tables are incomplete; in checked studies, under half of the missing clones stem from an unresolved V gene, and the remainder is unexplained. V, J and clone size reflect that table, while D and trimming were determined from the DNA. The sample table holds tens of thousands of clones, of which over 75% were seen once. The ten largest clones capture 30% to 40% of the sample.

One collaborating source in Seattle enrolled patients during active infection and followed them longitudinally through the course of disease. Collaborating institutions collected whole blood in K2EDTA tubes following their own protocols. For TCRbeta analysis, collaborators shipped samples as frozen whole blood, isolated PBMCs, or DNA extracted from either of those sample types. The germline V gene encodes CDR1 SNHLY and CDR2 FYNNEI. There are 11 amino acids in the CDR3, from cysteine to phenylalanine inclusive. Of the read, only the CDR3 DNA is kept; its 33 bases are in frame from base 1. Between the V and J ends, shortened by 8 bases and 4 bases respectively, the junction contains 7 bases. This sample was included in a study of blood T cell repertoires in COVID-19 (TCRdb year 2020). Notes on the research overall: Samples from collaborators originated in the United States, Italy and Spain and spanned both the acute and convalescent phases of COVID-19. The material from the prospective study consisted of cDNA or gDNA derived from T cells, B-cell-depleted T cells, or PBMCs. Deeply sampled blood TCRbeta repertoires from subjects exposed to, actively infected with, or recovered from COVID-19 were included in the dataset. The repertoires were released in a freely available public database intended as a resource for research on the immune response to SARS-CoV-2. Samples came from the ongoing ImmuneRACE study (first 160 participants) plus 1,254 subjects from 6 global collaborators. The sample metadata nearly always contained a de-identified subject ID, COVID-19 status, age in years and sex. Where HLA class I and class II types were available, the types were taken from metadata supplied by the sample provider, not from assay-based typing. Results the study describes overall, beyond this receptor: The quantity of clinical and demographic metadata differed by source and by participant and was supplied without curation.

This TCR came from a man aged 55-75 years with COVID-19, enrolled during active disease. The source material was peripheral blood. In this chain, TRBV2 is recombined with TRBJ2-3; a confident D gene designation cannot be given. DNA sequence: TGTGCCAGCCAGGCGTCAGATACGCAGTATTTT. It specifies CASQASDTQYF.